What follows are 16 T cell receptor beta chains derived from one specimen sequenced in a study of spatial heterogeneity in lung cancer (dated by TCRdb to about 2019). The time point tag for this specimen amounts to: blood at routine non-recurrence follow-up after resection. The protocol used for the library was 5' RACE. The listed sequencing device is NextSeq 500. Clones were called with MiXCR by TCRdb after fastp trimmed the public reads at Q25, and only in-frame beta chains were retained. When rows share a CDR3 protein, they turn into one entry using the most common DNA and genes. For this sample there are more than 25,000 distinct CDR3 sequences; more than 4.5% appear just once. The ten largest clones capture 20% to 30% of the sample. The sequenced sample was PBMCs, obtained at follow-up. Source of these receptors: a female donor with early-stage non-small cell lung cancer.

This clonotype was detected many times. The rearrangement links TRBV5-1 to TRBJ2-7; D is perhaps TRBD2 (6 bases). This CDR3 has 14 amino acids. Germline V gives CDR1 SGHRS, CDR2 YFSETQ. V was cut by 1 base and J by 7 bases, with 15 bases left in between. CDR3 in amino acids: CASSLSSAKGEQYF. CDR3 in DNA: TGCGCCAGCAGCTTGTCTAGCGCGAAGGGGGAGCAGTACTTC. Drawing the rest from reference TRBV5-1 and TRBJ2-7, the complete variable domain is KAGVTQTPRYLIKTRGQQVTLSCSPISGHRSVSWYQQTPGQGLQFLFEYFSETQRNKGNFPGRFSGRQFSNSRSEMNVSTLELGDSALYLCASSLSSAKGEQYFGPGTRLTVT.

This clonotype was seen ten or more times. This chain's CDR3 is CSAAMISWGFEQYF. DNA for the CDR3: TGCAGTGCAGCTATGATTTCGTGGGGATTTGAGCAGTACTTC. The chain employs TRBV20-1 and TRBJ2-7; no definite D call. The V gene lost 6 bases and the J gene lost 7 bases, with 22 bases spanning the gap. CDR3 length: 14 residues. CDR1 DFQATT and CDR2 SNEGSKA come from the germline V gene (reference sequence).

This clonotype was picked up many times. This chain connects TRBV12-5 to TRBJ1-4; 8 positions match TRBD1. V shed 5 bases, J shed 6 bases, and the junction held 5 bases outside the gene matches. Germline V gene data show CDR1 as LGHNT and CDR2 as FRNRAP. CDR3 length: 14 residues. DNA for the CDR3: TGTGCTAGTGGTATCGGGACAGGACATGAAAAACTGTTTTTT. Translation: CASGIGTGHEKLFF.

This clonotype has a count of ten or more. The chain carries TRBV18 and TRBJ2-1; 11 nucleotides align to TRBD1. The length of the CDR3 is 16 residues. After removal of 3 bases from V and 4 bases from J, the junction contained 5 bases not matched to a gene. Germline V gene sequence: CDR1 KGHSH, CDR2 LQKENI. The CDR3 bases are TGTGCCAGCTCACCCCGAAGGGACAGGGGGTACAATGAGCAGTTCTTC. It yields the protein CASSPRRDRGYNEQFF.

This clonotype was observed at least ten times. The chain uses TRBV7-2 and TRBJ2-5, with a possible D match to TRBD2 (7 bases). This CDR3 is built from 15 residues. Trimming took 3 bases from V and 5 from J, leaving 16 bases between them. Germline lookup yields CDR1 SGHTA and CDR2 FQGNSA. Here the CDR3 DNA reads TGTGCCAGCAGCTTGACGGGGGGCTACGGGGAGACCCAGTACTTC. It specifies CASSLTGGYGETQYF.

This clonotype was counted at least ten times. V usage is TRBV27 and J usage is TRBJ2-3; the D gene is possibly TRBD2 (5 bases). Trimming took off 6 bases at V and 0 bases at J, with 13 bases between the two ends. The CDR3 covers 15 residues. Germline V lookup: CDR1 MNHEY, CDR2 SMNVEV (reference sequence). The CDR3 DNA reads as TGTGCCAGCAGGGCTAGCTTGTCTAGCACAGATACGCAGTATTTT. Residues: CASRASLSSTDTQYF.

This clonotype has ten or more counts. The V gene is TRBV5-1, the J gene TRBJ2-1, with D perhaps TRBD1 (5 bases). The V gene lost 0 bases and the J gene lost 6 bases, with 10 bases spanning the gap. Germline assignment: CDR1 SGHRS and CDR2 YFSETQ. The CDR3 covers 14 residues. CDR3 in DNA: TGCGCCAGCAGCTTGGTGTCAGGGCGCAATGAGCAGTTCTTC. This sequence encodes CASSLVSGRNEQFF.

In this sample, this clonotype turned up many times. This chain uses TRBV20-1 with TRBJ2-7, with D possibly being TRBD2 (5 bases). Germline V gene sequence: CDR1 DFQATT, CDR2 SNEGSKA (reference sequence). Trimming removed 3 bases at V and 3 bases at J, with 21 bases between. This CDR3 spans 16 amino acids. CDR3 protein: CSARFPPPRDFYEQYF. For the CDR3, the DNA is TGCAGTGCTAGGTTTCCCCCCCCCCGGGATTTCTACGAGCAGTACTTC.

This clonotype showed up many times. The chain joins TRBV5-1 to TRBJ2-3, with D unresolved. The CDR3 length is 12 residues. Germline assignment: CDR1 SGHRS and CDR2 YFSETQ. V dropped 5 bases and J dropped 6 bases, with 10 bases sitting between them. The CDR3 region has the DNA TGCGCCAGCAGGGATCCGGCCGATACGCAGTATTTT. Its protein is CASRDPADTQYF.

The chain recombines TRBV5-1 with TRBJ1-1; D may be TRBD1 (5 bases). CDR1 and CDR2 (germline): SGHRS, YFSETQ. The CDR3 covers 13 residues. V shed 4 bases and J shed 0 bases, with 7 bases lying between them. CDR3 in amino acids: CASSQTVNTEAFF. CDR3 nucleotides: TGCGCCAGCAGCCAGACAGTGAACACTGAAGCTTTCTTT. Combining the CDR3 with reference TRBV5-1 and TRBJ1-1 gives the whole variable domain KAGVTQTPRYLIKTRGQQVTLSCSPISGHRSVSWYQQTPGQGLQFLFEYFSETQRNKGNFPGRFSGRQFSNSRSEMNVSTLELGDSALYLCASSQTVNTEAFFGQGTRLTVV.

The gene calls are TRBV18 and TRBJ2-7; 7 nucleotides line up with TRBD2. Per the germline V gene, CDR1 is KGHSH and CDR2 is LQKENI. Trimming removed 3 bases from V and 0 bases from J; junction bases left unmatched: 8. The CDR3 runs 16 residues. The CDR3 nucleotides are TGTGCCAGCTCACCGCAAGGGACTATCAGCTCCTACGAGCAGTACTTC. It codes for CASSPQGTISSYEQYF.

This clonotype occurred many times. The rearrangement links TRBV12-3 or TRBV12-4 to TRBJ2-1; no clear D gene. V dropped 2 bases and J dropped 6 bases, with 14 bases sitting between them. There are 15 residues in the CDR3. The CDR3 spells CASSLRESSVNEQFF. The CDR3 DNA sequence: TGTGCCAGCAGTTTAAGGGAATCCTCTGTCAATGAGCAGTTCTTC.

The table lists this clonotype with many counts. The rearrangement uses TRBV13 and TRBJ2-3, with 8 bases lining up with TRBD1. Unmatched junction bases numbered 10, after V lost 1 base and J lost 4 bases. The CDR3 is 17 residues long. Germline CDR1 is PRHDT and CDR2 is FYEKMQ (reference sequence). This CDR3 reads CASSLAGGAYLPDTQYF. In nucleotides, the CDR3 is TGTGCCAGCAGCTTAGCAGGGGGCGCTTACCTCCCAGATACGCAGTATTTT.

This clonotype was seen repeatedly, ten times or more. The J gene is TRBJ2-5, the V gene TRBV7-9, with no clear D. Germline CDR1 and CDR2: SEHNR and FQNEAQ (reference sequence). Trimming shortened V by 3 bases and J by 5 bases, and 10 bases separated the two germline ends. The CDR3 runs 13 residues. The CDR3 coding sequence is TGTGCCAGCAGCTTGAAGCGCAAGGAGACCCAGTACTTC. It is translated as CASSLKRKETQYF.

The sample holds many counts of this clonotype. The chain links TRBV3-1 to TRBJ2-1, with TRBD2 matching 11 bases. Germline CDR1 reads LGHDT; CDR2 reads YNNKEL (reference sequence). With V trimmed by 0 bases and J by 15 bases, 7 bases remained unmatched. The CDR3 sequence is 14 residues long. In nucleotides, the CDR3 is TGTGCCAGCAGCCAAGAGCCTAGCGGGAGGTATCCGTTCTTC. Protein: CASSQEPSGRYPFF.

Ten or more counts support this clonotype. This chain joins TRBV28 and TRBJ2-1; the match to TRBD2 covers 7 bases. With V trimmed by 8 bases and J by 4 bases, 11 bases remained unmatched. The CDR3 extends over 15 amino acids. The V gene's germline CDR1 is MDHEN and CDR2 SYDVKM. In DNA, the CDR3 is TGTGCCAGCGGGGGAGGGGCTAACCTATACAATGAGCAGTTCTTC. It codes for CASGGGANLYNEQFF.